A single sample is the source of the 11 T cell receptor beta chains below, sequenced in a study of blood T cells in healthy people across ages. Next came a second PCR, run for about 6 to 12 cycles, which used a sample-barcoded 5' primer along with a J-beta primer mix. One entry per CDR3 protein results from TCRdb running MiXCR on the 5' RACE reads. The profile shows around 900,000 distinct CDR3 sequences, roughly 51% of them singletons. Material: blood. These receptors were obtained from a woman in her sixties in good health.

V and J are TRBV6-5 and TRBJ1-2; 7 bases map to TRBD1. The J segment lost 5 bases and the V segment lost 6 bases, leaving 6 bases of the junction unmatched. CDR3 size: 13 residues. Germline loops: CDR1 MNHEY, CDR2 SVGAGI. The CDR3 spells CASSQGQRYGYTF. CDR3 in DNA: TGTGCCAGCAGCCAGGGACAGCGTTATGGCTACACCTTC.

The chain employs TRBV15 and TRBJ2-4; D call uncertain. The J call could be wrong; TRBJ2-7 is a better fit for the DNA end. The CDR3 contains 10 residues. Germline V gene lookup returns CDR1 LNHNV and CDR2 YYDKDF (reference sequence). The CDR3 is CATSAYEQYF. The CDR3 coding sequence is TGTGCCACCAGCGCATACGAGCAGTACTTC.

The genes are TRBV24-1 and TRBJ2-7; tentatively, D is TRBD1 or TRBD2 (5 bases each). The CDR3 runs to 12 residues. Trimming cost V 9 bases and J 2 bases, with 10 bases left between them. Germline CDR1 reads KGHDR; CDR2 reads SFDVKD. This CDR3 reads CATARDAYEQYF. Here the CDR3 DNA reads TGTGCCACCGCCAGGGACGCCTACGAGCAGTACTTC.

The chain combines TRBV27 with TRBJ2-5; 9 bases match TRBD1. V shed 6 bases and J 2 bases; nucleotides not matched to a gene: 7. This CDR3 spans 15 amino acids. CDR1 MNHEY and CDR2 SMNVEV come from the germline V gene (reference sequence). The CDR3 nucleotides read TGTGCCAGCAGGCCGGACAGGGGTCCTCAAGAGACCCAGTACTTC. Protein sequence: CASRPDRGPQETQYF.

In DNA form, the CDR3 reads TGTGCCAGCCGAGGTGTTGGGAGAGGGACCTACGAGCAGTACTTC. Translating gives CASRGVGRGTYEQYF. The rearrangement uses TRBV28 and TRBJ2-7, with a possible D match to TRBD2 (5 bases). The CDR3 has 15 amino acids. Trimming pared 8 bases from V and 2 bases from J, leaving 19 bases between. Germline CDR1 MDHEN, CDR2 SYDVKM.

This clonotype was seen ten or more times. One end of the junction varies from germline; a read error may be responsible. The V gene is TRBV12-3 or TRBV12-4, the J gene TRBJ2-7, with a possible D match to TRBD1 (5 bases). CDR3 length: 13 amino acids. This CDR3 reads CASSLGVTYEQYF. The CDR3 nucleotides read TGTGCCAGCAGCTTAGGGGTGACCTACGAGCAGTACTTC.

This chain connects TRBV7-9 to TRBJ1-4; D unresolved. Looked up from germline, CDR1 is SEHNR and CDR2 is FQNEAQ (reference sequence). V shed 4 bases and J shed 5 bases, with 20 bases lying between them. The CDR3 is 17 residues long. In DNA, the CDR3 is TGTGCCAGCAGCTCTTTACCGACCGGACTTGCAAATGAAAAACTGTTTTTT. Protein product: CASSSLPTGLANEKLFF. Based on the CDR3 plus reference TRBV7-9 and TRBJ1-4, the full variable domain is DTGVSQNPRHKITKRGQNVTFRCDPISEHNRLYWYRQTLGQGPEFLTYFQNEAQLEKSRLLSDRFSAERPKGSFSTLEIQRTEQGDSAMYLCASSSLPTGLANEKLFFGSGTQLSVL.

In its sample, this clonotype was seen a few times. J is TRBJ2-7 and V is TRBV11-2; 8 bases fit TRBD1. Unmatched junction bases numbered 9, after V lost 5 bases and J lost 3 bases. Looked up from germline, CDR1 is SGHAT and CDR2 is FQNNGV. This CDR3 has 15 amino acids. CDR3 sequence: CASSGTGTGYYEQYF. In nucleotides, the CDR3 is TGTGCCAGCAGCGGAACCGGGACAGGCTACTACGAGCAGTACTTC.

This clonotype occurred a few times. This CDR3 is CSARYPYGASYEQYF. The CDR3 DNA reads TGCAGTGCTAGATATCCTTACGGGGCCTCCTACGAGCAGTACTTC. The chain carries TRBV20-1 and TRBJ2-7; D is perhaps TRBD1 or TRBD2 (5 bases each). V shed 2 bases and J shed 0 bases, with 14 bases lying between them. This CDR3 is 15 amino acids long. Germline loops: CDR1 DFQATT, CDR2 SNEGSKA (reference sequence).

The chain has TRBV2 and TRBJ2-1; no reliable D call. There are 13 residues in the CDR3. CDR1 and CDR2 from the germline V gene are SNHLY and FYNNEI. V shed 7 bases and J shed 6 bases, with 13 bases lying between them. The CDR3 spells CASKLGMGNEQFF. CDR3 nucleotide sequence: TGTGCCAGCAAGCTAGGGATGGGCAATGAGCAGTTCTTC.

This clonotype was recorded a few times. This chain joins TRBV29-1 and TRBJ1-1; D unclear. This CDR3 has 12 residues. Per germline, CDR1 SQVTM and CDR2 ANQGSEA. V lost 7 bases and J lost 1, with 10 bases in between. CDR3 DNA: TGCAGCGCCCTGGCCTGGAACACTGAAGCTTTCTTT. Translating gives CSALAWNTEAFF.